This T cell receptor beta chain came from a study of blood T cells in healthy people across ages. A J-beta primer mix and a sample-barcoded 5' primer were used in a second PCR of roughly 7 to 12 cycles. TCRdb recomputed calls from the 5' RACE reads with MiXCR, one row per CDR3 protein. The sample holds around 1,000,000 distinct CDR3 sequences; roughly a quarter are singletons and the top ten take approximately 0.7%. This clonotype was counted a few times. Its specificity is not known. Per sample, a minimum of 6 million PBMCs were isolated. Broader study findings: Roughly linearly, TCR beta diversity per million T cells fell as age increased.

The germline V gene has CDR1 MDHEN and CDR2 SYDVKM. The CDR3 extends over 15 amino acids. The sample was also linked to a second study, of T cells of mothers and their children. That work contributes: At about 1.4 ug per 15 ul, all of the extracted RNA went into cDNA synthesis. Researchers report slightly higher, though non-significant, overlap in related mother-child pairs than in unrelated pairs.

Sequencing used blood. The TCR was taken from a girl aged 2-10 years in good health. J is TRBJ2-5 and V is TRBV28; D remains unclear. The DNA matches TRBJ2-1 better at its end, which makes the J call doubtful. The CDR3 DNA sequence: TGTGCCAGCAGCCTCATAGTCGGAGACGGCGATGAGCAGTTCTTC. Translated: CASSLIVGDGDEQFF.